This TCR beta chain is drawn from a study of T cells after yellow fever vaccination. Each CDR3 protein is one row after TCRdb ran MiXCR on the 5' RACE reads. The sample has some 300,000 distinct CDR3 sequences, around 9.3% seen once. Study-level findings and limits: Just a small share of clonotypes turned up in the CD4 compartment as well as the CD8 compartment. Any FACS-sorted repertoire could hold abundant clonotypes that contaminate it from the bulk population.

This clonotype was found a few times. The antigen remains undetermined. The CDR3 totals 16 residues. Trimming cost V 0 bases and J 5 bases; bases outside gene matches: 7. Germline V gives CDR1 MNHNS, CDR2 SASEGT. The sequences come from CD4+ T cells sorted from PBMCs, collected 5 days after the yellow fever booster vaccination. The clonotype originates from a man aged 18 to 29 who received the YFV17D yellow fever vaccine. This chain links TRBV6-1 with TRBJ1-2; 9 nucleotides agree with TRBD1. The CDR3 coding sequence is TGTGCCAGCAGTGAAGCCACGGACAGGGGCCGGTATGGCTACACCTTC. Its translation is CASSEATDRGRYGYTF.